The entry below describes one TCR beta chain. Its antigen is not identified. Treatment here: over 15 received Ad26.COV2.S at low or high dose, single or two shots; a few received placebo; per-sample allocation not given. Day 63 following the first vaccine or placebo injection was when the samples were taken. Vaccine was an Ad26 vector expressing Wuhan-strain SARS-CoV-2 spike. Clones were read by immunoSEQ multiplex PCR, and TCRdb kept only the in-frame ones, dropping some. Of fewer than 400,000 clones in the sample, approximately 86% were seen once. This sample was included in a study of Ad26.COV2.S vaccination and SARS-CoV-2 variants. Study-level background: Vaccine-arm donor from the placebo-controlled COV1001 Ad26.COV2.S trial.

General observations from the study: TCR breadth and depth estimates may have understated total T cell responses. A substantial breadth of spike-specific CD8+ and CD4+ T cell responses after vaccination has been reported.

Trimming cost V 5 bases and J 3 bases, with 7 bases left between them. The CDR3 runs to 12 residues. From germline, CDR1 is SGHTA and CDR2 FQGNSA. The TCR originated in a person aged 18 to 65 who received the Ad26.COV2.S COVID-19 vaccine or a placebo. The chain links TRBV7-2 to TRBJ2-5; D is possibly TRBD1 or TRBD2 (5 bases each). The sample was peripheral blood, taken in a trial of Ad26.COV2.S vaccine versus placebo. The CDR3 DNA is TGTGCCAGCAGCCGAGGGGAAGAGACCCAGTACTTC. Translated: CASSRGEETQYF.